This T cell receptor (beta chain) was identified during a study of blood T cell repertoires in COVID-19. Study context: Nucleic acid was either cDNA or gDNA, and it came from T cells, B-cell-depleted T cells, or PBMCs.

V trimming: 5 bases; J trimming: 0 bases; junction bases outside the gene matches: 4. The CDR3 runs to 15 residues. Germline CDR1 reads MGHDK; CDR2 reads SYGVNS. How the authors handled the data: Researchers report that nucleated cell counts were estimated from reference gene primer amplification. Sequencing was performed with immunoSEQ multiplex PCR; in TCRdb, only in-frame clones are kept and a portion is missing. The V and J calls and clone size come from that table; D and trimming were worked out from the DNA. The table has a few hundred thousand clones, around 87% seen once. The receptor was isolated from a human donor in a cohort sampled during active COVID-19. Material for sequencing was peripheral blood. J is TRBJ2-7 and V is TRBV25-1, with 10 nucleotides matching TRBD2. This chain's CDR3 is CASSRTSGSSYEQYF. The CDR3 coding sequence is TGTGCCAGCAGTAGGACTAGCGGAAGCTCCTACGAGCAGTACTTC.